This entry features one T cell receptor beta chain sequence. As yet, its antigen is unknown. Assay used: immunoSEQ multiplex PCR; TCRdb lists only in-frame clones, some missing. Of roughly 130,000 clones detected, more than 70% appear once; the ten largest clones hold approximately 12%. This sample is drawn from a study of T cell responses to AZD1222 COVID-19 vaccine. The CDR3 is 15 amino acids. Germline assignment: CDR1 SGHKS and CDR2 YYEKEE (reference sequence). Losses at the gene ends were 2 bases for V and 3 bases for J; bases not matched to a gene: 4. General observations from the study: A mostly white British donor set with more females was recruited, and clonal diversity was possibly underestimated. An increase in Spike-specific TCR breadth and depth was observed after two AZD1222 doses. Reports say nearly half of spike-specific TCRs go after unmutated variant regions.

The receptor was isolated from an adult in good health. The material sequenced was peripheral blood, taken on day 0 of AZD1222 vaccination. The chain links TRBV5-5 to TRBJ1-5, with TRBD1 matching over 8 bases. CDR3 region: CASSLMGQANQPQHF. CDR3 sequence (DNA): TGTGCCAGCAGCTTAATGGGACAGGCCAATCAGCCCCAGCATTTT.